This T cell receptor beta chain was profiled in a study of blood T cell repertoires in COVID-19. Original methodology: Reference gene primer amplification gave estimated nucleated cell counts. Only in-frame clones appear in the TCRdb table, and some are missing; sequencing was by immunoSEQ multiplex PCR. The V and J calls and clone size are taken from that table; D and trimming were inferred from the DNA. The sample has 250,000 to 350,000 clones, more than 75% seen once. Enrollees, about 18 to 89 years old, lived in approximately 25 US areas. Cohort placement rested on clinical history that participants reported themselves. Recovered status in Cohort 3 required two negative PCRs, clearance, or symptom resolution. The CDR3 is made up of 15 amino acids. CDR1 SGDLS and CDR2 YYNGEE come from the germline V gene. V was cut by 4 bases and J by 4 bases, with 15 bases left in between.

This rearrangement joins TRBV9 to TRBJ1-3; D possibly corresponds to TRBD1 (5 bases). The sample taken for sequencing was PBMCs or T cells enriched from blood (not recorded which). The TCR sequence derives from a man aged 55 to 69 who had recovered from COVID-19. CDR3 sequence: CASSSQGIAGNTIYF. CDR3 coding DNA: TGTGCCAGCAGCTCTCAGGGAATCGCCGGAAACACCATATATTTT.